These 8 T cell receptor beta chains share one sample of origin, sequenced in a study of graft-versus-host responses after intestinal transplantation. Libraries were prepared by immunoSEQ multiplex PCR; TCRdb keeps only in-frame clonotypes and omits some of them. The sample shows approximately 16,000 clones, approximately 88% of them seen only once. The source material was PBMCs, sampled approximately 110 days after intestinal transplant. Every receptor here comes from a human patient who received an intestinal transplant, so some T cells may come from the graft donor.

The rearrangement links TRBV19 to TRBJ1-1; unclear D gene. CDR1 is LNHDA and CDR2 is SQIVND in the germline V gene (reference sequence). V was cut by 2 bases and J by 1 base, with 8 bases left in between. CDR3 size: 14 residues. CDR3: CASSIPDWNTEAFF. Written as DNA, the CDR3 is TGTGCCAGTAGTATACCAGATTGGAACACTGAAGCTTTCTTT.

This chain's CDR3 is CAYTDADTEAFF. CDR3 DNA: TGTGCCTATACGGATGCGGACACTGAAGCTTTCTTT. The chain employs TRBV30 and TRBJ1-1; D remains ambiguous. There are 12 residues in the CDR3. The V and J ends lost 7 bases and 3 bases respectively, with 12 bases between them. The germline gives CDR1 GTSNPN, CDR2 SVGIG (reference sequence).

The rearrangement links TRBV6-5 to TRBJ2-7; tentative D call: TRBD2 (5 bases). Germline V lookup: CDR1 MNHEY, CDR2 SVGAGI. The V and J ends lost 6 bases and 6 bases respectively, with 18 bases between them. CDR3 length: 14 residues. In DNA, the CDR3 is TGTGCCAGCAGCCCCGGACTGAAGTTAGTCGAGCAGTACTTC. Residues: CASSPGLKLVEQYF.

This sequence joins TRBV28 and TRBJ1-5; weak D call: TRBD1 (6 bases). V was pared by 6 bases and J by 6 bases, with 12 bases between. The CDR3 is made up of 13 amino acids. Germline V gene data show CDR1 as MDHEN and CDR2 as SYDVKM. The CDR3 nucleotides read TGTGCCAGCAGGACAAAGACAGGTCAGCCCCAGCATTTT. It is translated as CASRTKTGQPQHF.

The chain joins TRBV11-3 to TRBJ2-7, with D hard to call. CDR1 and CDR2 from the germline V gene are SGHNT and YENEEA. The CDR3 length is 13 residues. V gave up 1 base and J gave up 7 bases, with 11 bases separating them. The CDR3 nucleotides are TGTGCCAGCAGCTTAGGTCCGGCCCGGGAGCAGTACTTC. This translates into CASSLGPAREQYF.

A few counts support this clone. The chain recombines TRBV10-3 with TRBJ1-1; D may be TRBD1 (5 bases). The CDR3 is made up of 15 amino acids. Germline V CDR1 and CDR2: ENHRY, SYGVKD. V was cut by 2 bases and J by 0 bases, with 10 bases left in between. CDR3 DNA: TGTGCCATCAGTGAGGGGGCGCGTATGAACACTGAAGCTTTCTTT. Its protein product is CAISEGARMNTEAFF.

The rearrangement links TRBV10-3 to TRBJ2-7, with D tentatively TRBD1 or TRBD2 (5 bases each). The germline V gene has CDR1 ENHRY and CDR2 SYGVKD. The CDR3 is 15 amino acids. V shed 0 bases and J shed 2 bases, with 11 bases lying between them. CDR3 residues: CAISESGQGPYEQYF. The CDR3 DNA is TGTGCCATCAGTGAGTCGGGGCAGGGACCCTACGAGCAGTACTTC.

The rearrangement uses TRBV19 and TRBJ2-7; a possible D gene is TRBD2 (5 bases). The V end was cut by 2 bases, the J end by 0 bases, with 11 bases between. Germline V gene data show CDR1 as LNHDA and CDR2 as SQIVND (reference sequence). This CDR3 is 15 amino acids long. The CDR3 region has the DNA TGTGCCAGTAGTATAAACAGCGGCCCCTCCTACGAGCAGTACTTC. Residues: CASSINSGPSYEQYF.